This T cell receptor (beta chain) is drawn from a study of blood T cell repertoires in COVID-19. Study-level information: Sample material is recorded as cDNA or gDNA derived from T cells, B-cell-depleted T cells, or PBMCs.

The study drew participants aged about 18 to 95 years from some 25 US areas. TCRdb's table, derived via immunoSEQ multiplex PCR, lists solely in-frame clones and lacks some. Of approximately 150,000 clones listed, less than 80% were seen once; the top ten hold around 17%. The V segment lost 4 bases and the J segment 5 bases; nucleotides outside the gene matches: 7. The CDR3 loop spans 14 amino acids. Looked up from germline, CDR1 is MDHEN and CDR2 is SYDVKM. The sequence was obtained from a woman in her seventies in a cohort exposed to, infected with or recovered from COVID-19 (not recorded which). The rearrangement joins TRBV28 to TRBJ1-2; 7 nucleotides agree with TRBD1. What was sequenced was PBMCs or T cells enriched from blood (not recorded which). The CDR3 reads CASSWSGQAYGYTF. The CDR3 region has the DNA TGTGCCAGCAGTTGGAGTGGACAGGCTTATGGCTACACCTTC.